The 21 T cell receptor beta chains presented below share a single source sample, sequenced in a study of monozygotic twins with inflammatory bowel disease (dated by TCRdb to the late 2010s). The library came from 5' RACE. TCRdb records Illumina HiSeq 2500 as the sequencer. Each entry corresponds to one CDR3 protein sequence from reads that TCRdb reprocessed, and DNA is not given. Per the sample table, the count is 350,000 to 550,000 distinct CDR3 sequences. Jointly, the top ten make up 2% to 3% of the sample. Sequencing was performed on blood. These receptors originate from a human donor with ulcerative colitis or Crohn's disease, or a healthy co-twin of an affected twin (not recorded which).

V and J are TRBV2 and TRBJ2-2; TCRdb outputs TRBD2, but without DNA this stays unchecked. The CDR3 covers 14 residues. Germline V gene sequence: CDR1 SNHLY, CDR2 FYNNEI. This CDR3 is CAGNGGPNTGELFF.

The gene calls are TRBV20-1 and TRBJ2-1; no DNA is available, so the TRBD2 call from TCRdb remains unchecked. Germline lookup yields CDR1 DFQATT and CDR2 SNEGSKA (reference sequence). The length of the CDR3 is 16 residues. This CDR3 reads CSAAGLAGDWANEQFF.

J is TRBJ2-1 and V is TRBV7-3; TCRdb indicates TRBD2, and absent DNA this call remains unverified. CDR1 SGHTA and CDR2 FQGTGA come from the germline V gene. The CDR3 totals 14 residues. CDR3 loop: CASSFGLAGGEQFF.

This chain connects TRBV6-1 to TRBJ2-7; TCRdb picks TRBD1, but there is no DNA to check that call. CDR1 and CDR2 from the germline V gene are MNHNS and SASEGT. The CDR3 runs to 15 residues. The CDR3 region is CASSPPGAGTYEQYF.

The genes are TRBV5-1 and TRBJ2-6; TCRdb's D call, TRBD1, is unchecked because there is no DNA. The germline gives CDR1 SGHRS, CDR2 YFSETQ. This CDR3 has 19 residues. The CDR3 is CASSLEGQGQRSGANVLTF.

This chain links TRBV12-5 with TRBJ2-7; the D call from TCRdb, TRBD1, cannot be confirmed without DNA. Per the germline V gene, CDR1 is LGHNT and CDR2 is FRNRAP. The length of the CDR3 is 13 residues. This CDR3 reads CASGFPTGYEQYF.

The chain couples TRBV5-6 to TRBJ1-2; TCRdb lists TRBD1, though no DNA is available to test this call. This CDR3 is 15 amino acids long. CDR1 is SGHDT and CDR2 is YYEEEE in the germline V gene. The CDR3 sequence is CASSLVRVPGYGYTF.

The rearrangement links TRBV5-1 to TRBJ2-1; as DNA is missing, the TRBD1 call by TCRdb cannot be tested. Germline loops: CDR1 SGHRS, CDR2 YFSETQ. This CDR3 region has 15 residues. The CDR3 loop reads CASSLGRALFNEQFF.

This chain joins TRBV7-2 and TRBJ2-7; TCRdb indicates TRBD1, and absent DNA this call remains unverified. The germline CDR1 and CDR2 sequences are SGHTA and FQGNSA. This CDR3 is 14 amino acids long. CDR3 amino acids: CASTREGIPSEQYF. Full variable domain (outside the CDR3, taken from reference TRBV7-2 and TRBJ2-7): GAGVSQSPSNKVTEKGKDVELRCDPISGHTALYWYRQSLGQGLEFLIYFQGNSAPDKSGLPSDRFSAERTGGSVSTLTIQRTQQEDSAVYLCASTREGIPSEQYFGPGTRLTVT.

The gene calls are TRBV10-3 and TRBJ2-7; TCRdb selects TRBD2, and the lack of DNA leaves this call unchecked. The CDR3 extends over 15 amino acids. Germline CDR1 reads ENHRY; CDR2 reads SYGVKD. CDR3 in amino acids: CAISEGGVAGALQYF.

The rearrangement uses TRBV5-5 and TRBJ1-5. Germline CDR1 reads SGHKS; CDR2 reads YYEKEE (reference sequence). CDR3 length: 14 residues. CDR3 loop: CASSLGVQGQPQHF.

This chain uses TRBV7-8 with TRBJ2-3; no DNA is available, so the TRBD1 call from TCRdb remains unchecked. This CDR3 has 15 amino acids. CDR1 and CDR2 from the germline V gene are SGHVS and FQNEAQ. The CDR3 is CASSWGQGATDTQYF.

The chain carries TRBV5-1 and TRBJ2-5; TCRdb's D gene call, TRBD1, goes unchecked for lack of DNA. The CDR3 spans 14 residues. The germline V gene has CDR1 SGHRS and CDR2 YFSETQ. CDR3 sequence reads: CASSLIGTAETQYF.

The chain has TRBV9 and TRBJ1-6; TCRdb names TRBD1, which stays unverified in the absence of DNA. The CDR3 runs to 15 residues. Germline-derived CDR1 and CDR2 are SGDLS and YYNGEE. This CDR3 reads CASSVRGQGDSPLHF.

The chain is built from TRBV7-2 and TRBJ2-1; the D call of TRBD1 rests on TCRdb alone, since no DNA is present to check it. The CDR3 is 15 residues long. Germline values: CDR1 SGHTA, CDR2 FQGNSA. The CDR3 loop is CASSKPGQGTNEQFF.

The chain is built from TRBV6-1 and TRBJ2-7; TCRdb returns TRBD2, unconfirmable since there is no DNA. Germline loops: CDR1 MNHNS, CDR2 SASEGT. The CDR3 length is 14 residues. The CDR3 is CASRKGLSSYEQYF.

This chain's CDR3 is CASSPPSGGPDTQYF. J is TRBJ2-3 and V is TRBV18; TCRdb names TRBD2, which stays unverified in the absence of DNA. Germline loops: CDR1 KGHSH, CDR2 LQKENI. The CDR3 extends over 15 amino acids.

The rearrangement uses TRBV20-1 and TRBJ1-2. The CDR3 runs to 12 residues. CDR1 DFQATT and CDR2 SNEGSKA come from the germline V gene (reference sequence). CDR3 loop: CSGNSPRDGYTF.

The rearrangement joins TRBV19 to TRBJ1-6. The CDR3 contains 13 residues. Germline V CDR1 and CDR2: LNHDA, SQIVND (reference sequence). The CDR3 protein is CASRYNDNSPLHF.

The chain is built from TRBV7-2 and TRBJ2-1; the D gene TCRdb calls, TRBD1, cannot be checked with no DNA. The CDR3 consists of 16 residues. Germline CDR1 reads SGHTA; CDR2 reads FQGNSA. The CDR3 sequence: CASSPRTGAIRNEQFF.

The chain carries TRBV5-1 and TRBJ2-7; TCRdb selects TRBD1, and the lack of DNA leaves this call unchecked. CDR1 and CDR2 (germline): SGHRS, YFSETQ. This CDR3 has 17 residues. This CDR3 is CASSFHTGQGSSYEQYF.